This T cell receptor beta chain was retrieved from a study of cytomegalovirus exposure and HLA in healthy donors. Assay: immunoSEQ multiplex PCR; the TCRdb copy retains only in-frame clones and omits some. The data hold about 130,000 clones, with approximately 90% observed a single time. The donors were in the 120-subject validation cohort, distinct from the approximately 610-subject first cohort. General study findings and limits: A classifier reportedly called cytomegalovirus status with high sensitivity and specificity. The study recorded over 150 TCR beta chains that were cytomegalovirus-associated.

CDR1 SNHLY and CDR2 FYNNEI come from the germline V gene. The junction had 11 bases not matched to a gene; V was cut back by 11 bases and J by 4 bases. CDR3 length: 14 residues. To note about this clone: The target antigen is unknown.

The gene calls are TRBV2 and TRBJ2-5; 9 bases line up with TRBD2. Sequences were obtained from PBMCs. The origin of this receptor is a woman aged 25 to 45 in good health and CMV-seropositive. CDR3 coding DNA: TGTGCCGCAGGGCGGGAGGGCCTTTCAGAGACCCAGTACTTC. Residues: CAAGREGLSETQYF.